The T cell receptor beta chain described here comes from a study of blood T cell repertoires in COVID-19 (dated by TCRdb to the early 2020s). About the investigation overall: Samples from collaborators originated in the United States, Italy and Spain and spanned both the acute and convalescent phases of COVID-19. The prospective study material was composed of cDNA or gDNA derived from T cells, B-cell-depleted T cells, or PBMCs. Deeply sampled blood TCRbeta repertoires from subjects exposed to, actively infected with, or recovered from COVID-19 were included in the dataset. The repertoires were made available in a free public database intended to serve as a resource for research on the immune response to SARS-CoV-2. The samples were drawn from two sources: the first 160 participants of the ongoing ImmuneRACE study, and 1,000 to 1,500 subjects contributed by 6 global collaborators. A de-identified subject ID, COVID-19 status, age in years and sex were almost always included in the sample metadata. Where HLA class I and class II types were available, the types were taken from metadata supplied by the sample provider, not from assay-based typing. Summary of the overall study and its limitations: Clinical and demographic metadata were provided uncurated, with the amount varying by source and participant.

The germline V gene gives CDR1 as SGHVS and CDR2 as FQNEAQ. The CDR3, cysteine through phenylalanine, is 12 amino acids long. Just the 36-base CDR3 DNA is kept, in frame starting at base 1. V loses 5 bases, J loses 4 bases, and the germline ends lie 8 bases apart. TCRbeta CDR3 regions were amplified from genomic DNA by means of the immunoSEQ Assay, a bias-controlled multiplex PCR. The published analysis was carried out like this. Within the assay, amplification of reference gene primers was used to estimate how many nucleated cells each sample contained. To quantify the absolute abundance of each unique TCRbeta CDR3 rearrangement, sequence reads were collapsed and filtered. For each sample, productive Simpson clonality was calculated as the square root of Simpson's diversity index across productive rearrangements. TCRdb holds this immuneACCESS table with in-frame rearrangements only. Some clones are missing; in checked studies, unresolved V genes explain under half, and the rest has no known cause. V and J calls and clone size come straight from that table; D and trimming were deduced from the DNA. The sample table records some 320,000 clones; 70% to 90% of these occur just once. The biggest ten clones account for 6.9% of the sample.

A remark on this clone: Its antigen is not yet known. No qualities accompany the bases; no much larger clone lies one base away.

Samples from volunteer blood donors who had recovered from COVID-19 were contributed by a second Seattle source. Whole blood was collected in K2EDTA tubes by collaborating institutions according to the institutions' own protocols. Collaborator samples were shipped for TCRbeta analysis as frozen whole blood, isolated PBMCs, or DNA extracted from either sample type. This sequence originates from a woman in her twenties or thirties who had recovered from COVID-19. The material sequenced was peripheral blood. Here the chain combines TRBV7-8 and TRBJ2-5, with no D gene named confidently. CDR3 region: CASSPLRETQYF. The sequenced DNA: TGTGCCAGCAGCCCACTTCGAGAGACCCAGTACTTC.